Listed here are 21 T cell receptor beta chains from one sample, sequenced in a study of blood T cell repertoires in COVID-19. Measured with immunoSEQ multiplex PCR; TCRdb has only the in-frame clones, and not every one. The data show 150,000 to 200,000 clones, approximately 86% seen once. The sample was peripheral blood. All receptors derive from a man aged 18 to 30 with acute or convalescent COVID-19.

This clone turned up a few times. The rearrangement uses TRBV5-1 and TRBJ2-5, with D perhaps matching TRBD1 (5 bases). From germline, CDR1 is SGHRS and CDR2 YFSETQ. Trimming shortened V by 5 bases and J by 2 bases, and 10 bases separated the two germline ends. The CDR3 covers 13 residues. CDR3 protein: CASSPQGQETQYF. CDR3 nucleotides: TGCGCCAGCAGTCCCCAGGGTCAAGAGACCCAGTACTTC.

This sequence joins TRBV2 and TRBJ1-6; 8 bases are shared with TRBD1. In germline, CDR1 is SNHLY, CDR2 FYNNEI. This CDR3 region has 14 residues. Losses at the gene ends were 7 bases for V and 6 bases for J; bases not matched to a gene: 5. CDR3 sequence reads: CASIGTGVNSPLHF. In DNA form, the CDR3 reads TGTGCCAGCATCGGGACAGGAGTTAATTCACCCCTCCACTTT.

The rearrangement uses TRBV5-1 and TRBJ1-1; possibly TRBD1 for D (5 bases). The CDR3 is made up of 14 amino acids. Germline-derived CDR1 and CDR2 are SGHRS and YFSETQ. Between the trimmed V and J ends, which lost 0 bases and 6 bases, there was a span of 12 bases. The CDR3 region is CASSLALGVAEAFF. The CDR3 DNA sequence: TGCGCCAGCAGCTTGGCTTTAGGGGTCGCTGAAGCTTTCTTT. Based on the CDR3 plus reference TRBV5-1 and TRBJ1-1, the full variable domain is KAGVTQTPRYLIKTRGQQVTLSCSPISGHRSVSWYQQTPGQGLQFLFEYFSETQRNKGNFPGRFSGRQFSNSRSEMNVSTLELGDSALYLCASSLALGVAEAFFGQGTRLTVV.

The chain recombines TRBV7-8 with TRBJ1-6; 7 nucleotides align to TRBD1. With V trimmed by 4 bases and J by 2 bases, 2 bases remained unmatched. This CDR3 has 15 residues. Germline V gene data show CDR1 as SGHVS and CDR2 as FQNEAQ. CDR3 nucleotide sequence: TGTGCCAGCAGCTCCAGGGGGGCCTATAATTCACCCCTCCACTTT. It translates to CASSSRGAYNSPLHF.

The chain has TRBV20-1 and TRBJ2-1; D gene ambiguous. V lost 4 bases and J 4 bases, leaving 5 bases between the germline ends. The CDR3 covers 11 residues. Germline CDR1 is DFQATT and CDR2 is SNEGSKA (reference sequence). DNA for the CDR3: TGCAGTGCTACGAGATACAATGAGCAGTTCTTC. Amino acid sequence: CSATRYNEQFF.

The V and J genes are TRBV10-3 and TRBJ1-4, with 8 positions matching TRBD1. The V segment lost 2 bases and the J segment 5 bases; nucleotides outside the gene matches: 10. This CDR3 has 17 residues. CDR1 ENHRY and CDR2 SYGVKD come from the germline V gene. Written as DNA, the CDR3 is TGTGCCATCAGTGAGAGTCAAGGACAGGGAACAAATGAAAAACTGTTTTTT. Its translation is CAISESQGQGTNEKLFF.

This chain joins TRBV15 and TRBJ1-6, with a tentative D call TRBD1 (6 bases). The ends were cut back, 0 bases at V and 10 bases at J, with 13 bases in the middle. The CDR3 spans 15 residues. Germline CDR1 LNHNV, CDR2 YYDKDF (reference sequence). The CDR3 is CATSRDRGAKSPLHF. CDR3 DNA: TGTGCCACCAGCAGAGATCGGGGGGCTAAATCACCCCTCCACTTT.

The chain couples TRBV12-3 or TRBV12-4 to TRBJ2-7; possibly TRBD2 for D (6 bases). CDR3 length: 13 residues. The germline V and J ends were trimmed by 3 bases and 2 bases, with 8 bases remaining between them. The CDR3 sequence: CASSFGGTYEQYV. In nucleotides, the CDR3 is TGTGCCAGCAGTTTCGGGGGAACCTACGAGCAGTACGTC.

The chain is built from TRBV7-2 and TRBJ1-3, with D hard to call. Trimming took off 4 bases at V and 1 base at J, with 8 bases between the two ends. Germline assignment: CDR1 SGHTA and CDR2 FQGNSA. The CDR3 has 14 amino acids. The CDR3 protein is CASSSGISGNTIYF. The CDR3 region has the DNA TGTGCCAGCAGCTCCGGGATTTCTGGAAACACCATATATTTT.

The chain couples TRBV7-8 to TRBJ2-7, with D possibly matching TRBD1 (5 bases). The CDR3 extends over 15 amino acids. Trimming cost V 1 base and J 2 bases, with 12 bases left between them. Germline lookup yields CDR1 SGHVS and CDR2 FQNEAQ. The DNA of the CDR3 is TGTGCCAGCAGCTTAGACAGGCTACCAACCTACGAGCAGTACGTC. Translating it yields CASSLDRLPTYEQYV.

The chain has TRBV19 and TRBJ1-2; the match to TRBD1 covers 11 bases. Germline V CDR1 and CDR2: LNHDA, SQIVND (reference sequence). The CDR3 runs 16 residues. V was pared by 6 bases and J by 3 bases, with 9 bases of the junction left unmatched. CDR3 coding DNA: TGTGCCAGTAGACGGGACAGGGGGGGATTTTACTATGGCTACACCTTC. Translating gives CASRRDRGGFYYGYTF.

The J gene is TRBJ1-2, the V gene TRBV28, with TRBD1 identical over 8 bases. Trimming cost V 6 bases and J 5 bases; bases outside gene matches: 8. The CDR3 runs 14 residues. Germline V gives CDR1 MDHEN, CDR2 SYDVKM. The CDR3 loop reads CASRVQGASYGYTF. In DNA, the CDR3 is TGTGCCAGCAGGGTTCAGGGGGCGTCTTATGGCTACACCTTC.

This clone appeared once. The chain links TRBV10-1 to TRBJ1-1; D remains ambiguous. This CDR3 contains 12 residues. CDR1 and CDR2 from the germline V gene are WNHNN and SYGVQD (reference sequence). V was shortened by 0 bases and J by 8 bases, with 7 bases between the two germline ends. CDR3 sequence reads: CASSESGREAFF. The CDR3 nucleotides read TGCGCCAGCAGTGAGTCCGGGAGGGAAGCTTTCTTT.

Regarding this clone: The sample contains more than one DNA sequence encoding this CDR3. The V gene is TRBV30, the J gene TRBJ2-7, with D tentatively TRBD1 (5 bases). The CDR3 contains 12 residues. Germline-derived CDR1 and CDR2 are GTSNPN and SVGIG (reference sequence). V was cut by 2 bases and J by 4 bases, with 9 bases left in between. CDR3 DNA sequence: TGTGCCTGGAGTCAGGGTACGTACGAGCAGTACTTC. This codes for CAWSQGTYEQYF.

The CDR3 DNA reads as TGTGCCTCGAGCCCCACGGGTCCCGGGGAGCTGTTTTTT. Translation gives CASSPTGPGELFF. V usage is TRBV9 and J usage is TRBJ2-2; D is uncertain. Trimming took off 10 bases at V and 6 bases at J, with 16 bases between the two ends. The CDR3 is 13 residues long. Germline values: CDR1 SGDLS, CDR2 YYNGEE.

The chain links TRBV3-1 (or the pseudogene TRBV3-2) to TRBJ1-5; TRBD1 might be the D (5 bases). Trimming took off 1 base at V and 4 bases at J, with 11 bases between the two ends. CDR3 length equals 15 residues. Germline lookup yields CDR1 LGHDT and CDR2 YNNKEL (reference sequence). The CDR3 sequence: CASSQGAGPNQPQHF. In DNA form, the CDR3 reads TGTGCCAGCAGCCAAGGGGCGGGACCTAATCAGCCCCAGCATTTT.

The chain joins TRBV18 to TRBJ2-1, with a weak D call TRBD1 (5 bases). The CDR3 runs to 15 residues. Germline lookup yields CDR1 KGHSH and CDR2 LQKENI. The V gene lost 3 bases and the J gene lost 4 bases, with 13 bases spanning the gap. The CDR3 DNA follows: TGTGCCAGCTCACCCCCGAGACAGCATTACAATGAGCAGTTCTTC. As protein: CASSPPRQHYNEQFF.

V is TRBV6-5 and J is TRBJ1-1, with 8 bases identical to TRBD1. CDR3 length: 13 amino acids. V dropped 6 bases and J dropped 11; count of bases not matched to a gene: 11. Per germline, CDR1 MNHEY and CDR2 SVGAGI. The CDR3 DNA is TGTGCCAGCAGCAAAACCGACAGGGGACCCGCTTTCTTT. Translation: CASSKTDRGPAFF.

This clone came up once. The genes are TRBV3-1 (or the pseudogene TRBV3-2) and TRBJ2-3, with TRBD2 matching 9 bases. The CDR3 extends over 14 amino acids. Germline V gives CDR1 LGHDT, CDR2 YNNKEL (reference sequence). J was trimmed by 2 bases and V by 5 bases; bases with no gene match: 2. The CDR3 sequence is CASSKRGATDTQYF. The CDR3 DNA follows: TGTGCCAGCAGCAAGCGGGGGGCCACAGATACGCAGTATTTT.

The CDR3 region is CASSQGTGVDTQYF. CDR3 sequence (DNA): TGTGCCAGCAGCCAAGGGACAGGGGTAGATACGCAGTATTTT. The chain has TRBV3-1 (or the pseudogene TRBV3-2) and TRBJ2-3, with TRBD1 identical over 9 bases. Trimming at V came to 1 base and at J to 5 bases, leaving 1 base not matched to a gene. The CDR3 loop spans 14 amino acids. Germline CDR1 reads LGHDT; CDR2 reads YNNKEL (reference sequence).

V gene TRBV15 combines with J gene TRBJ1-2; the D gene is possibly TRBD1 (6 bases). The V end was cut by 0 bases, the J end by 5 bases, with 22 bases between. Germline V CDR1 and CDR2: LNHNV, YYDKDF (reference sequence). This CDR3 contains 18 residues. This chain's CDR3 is CATSRDPRGGGVRYGYTF. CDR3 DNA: TGTGCCACCAGCAGAGATCCTCGCGGGGGGGGCGTTAGATATGGCTACACCTTC.